The rows below give T cell receptor beta chains drawn from one sample of a study. TCRdb passed the 5' RACE reads through MiXCR, listing each CDR3 protein once. The sample carries some 7,000 distinct CDR3 sequences, around 72% recorded once. The material sequenced was tumor-infiltrating Tregs sorted from the breast tumor. These receptors were obtained from a female donor with breast cancer. Each CDR3 is given with its conserved first and last residue. The D gene is left open where the match is weak. Size is stated for part of the rows, as once, few or many counts, or as a class when the clone is expanded.

>NA|TRBD2|TRBJ2-2|TRBV5-1
TGCGCCAGCAGCTGGGGACTAGCGGGAGTTACGAACACCGGGGAGCTGTTTTTT
CASSWGLAGVTNTGELFF
>NA|TRBD1|TRBJ2-1|TRBV5-1
TGCGCCAGCAGCCCGGGACAGGAGGGTGGTGAGCAGTTCTTC
CASSPGQEGGEQFF
>once|NA|TRBJ1-4|TRBV5-1
TGCGCCAGCAGCTTGGTCCTCGGGGAAAAACTGTTTTTT
CASSLVLGEKLFF
>NA|NA|TRBJ1-6|TRBV2
TGTGCCAGCTCACTGCGGCAGGACAAGAATTCACCCCTCCACTTT
CASSLRQDKNSPLHF
>NA|NA|TRBJ1-2|TRBV7-2
TGTGCCAGCAGCTTGATGGACTATGGCTACACCTTC
CASSLMDYGYTF
>NA|TRBD1|TRBJ2-5|TRBV7-9
TGTGCCAGCAGCCTGGGACAGGCCCTTCAAGAGACCCAGTACTTC
CASSLGQALQETQYF
>few|NA|TRBJ1-2|TRBV7-2
TGTGCCAGCTCGGTTACCCTTGGCTATGGCTACACCTTC
CASSVTLGYGYTF
>NA|NA|TRBJ1-2|TRBV4-1
TGCGCCAGCAGCCAAGATTTCTGGGGCGACTATGGCTACACCTTC
CASSQDFWGDYGYTF
>NA|NA|TRBJ1-2|TRBV28
TGTGCCAGCAGTCCGCTGAGGGACACTAACTATGGCTACACCTTC
CASSPLRDTNYGYTF
>NA|NA|TRBJ1-3|TRBV4-1
TGCGCCAGCAGCCAAGAGGCGCCCCCCAACAGTGGTTTCTCTGGAAACACCATATATTTT
CASSQEAPPNSGFSGNTIYF
>once|TRBD1|TRBJ1-6|TRBV5-1
TGCGCCAGCAGTTTCTCCCCGACAGGGGGAAATTCACCCCTCCACTTT
CASSFSPTGGNSPLHF
>NA|NA|TRBJ1-5|TRBV6-5
TGTGCCAGCAGTACACGGATCAATCAGCCCCAGCATTTT
CASSTRINQPQHF
>NA|NA|TRBJ2-7|TRBV20-1
TGCAGTGCCAGGGACGCCAGCTCCTACGAGCAGTACTTC
CSARDASSYEQYF
>NA|NA|TRBJ2-3|TRBV15
TGTGCCACCAGCAGAGATCTGGTAGAGACCCAGTATTTT
CATSRDLVETQYF
>NA|NA|TRBJ1-1|TRBV5-1
TGCGCCAGCAGCTTCGGGGATTACGGCACTGAAGCTTTCTTT
CASSFGDYGTEAFF
>NA|NA|TRBJ1-2|TRBV10-3
TGTGCCATCAGTGAGGCAGGGATCTATGGCTACACCTTC
CAISEAGIYGYTF
>few|TRBD2|TRBJ2-7|TRBV27
TGTGCCAGCAGCCCACTAGCGGGAGGCCTCGAGCAGTACTTC
CASSPLAGGLEQYF
>NA|NA|TRBJ2-5|TRBV20-1
TGCAGTGCCCCGGCGGGGGCAAGGGAGACCCAGTACTTC
CSAPAGARETQYF
>NA|NA|TRBJ2-3|TRBV4-1
TGCGCCAGCAGCCAAGGAGAAATATCCCTCACAGATACGCAGTATTTT
CASSQGEISLTDTQYF
>NA|NA|TRBJ2-5|TRBV7-2
TGTGCCAGCAGCTTGGGGCCGGGACTGACCCAAGAGACCCAGTACTTC
CASSLGPGLTQETQYF
>NA|NA|TRBJ2-2|TRBV3-1
TGTGCCAGCAGCCAACGAGGGACCGGGGAGCTGTTTTTT
CASSQRGTGELFF
>NA|NA|TRBJ2-1|TRBV6-2/TRBV6-3
TGTGCCACCACCACAGGGTCCCTCTACAATGAGCAGTTCTTC
CATTTGSLYNEQFF
>NA|NA|TRBJ2-7|TRBV12-3/TRBV12-4
TGTGCCAGCAGGCGGGACAACGACTACGAGCAGTACTTC
CASRRDNDYEQYF
>NA|NA|TRBJ1-1|TRBV6-6
TGTGCCAGCAGCTCCGATGGGGACACTGAAGCTTTCTTT
CASSSDGDTEAFF
>NA|NA|TRBJ1-3|TRBV6-5
TGTGCCAGCAGTACCACGGGCCTCGGAGGTGGAAACACCATATATTTT
CASSTTGLGGGNTIYF
>NA|NA|TRBJ1-2|TRBV12-3/TRBV12-4
TGTGCCAGCAGCCCCTCTGCGGTTGGTAGGGGATACGGCTACACCTTC
CASSPSAVGRGYGYTF
>NA|NA|TRBJ2-7|TRBV10-3
TGTGCCATCAGTGAGTTAGACGGCGGCTACGAGCAGTACTTC
CAISELDGGYEQYF
>NA|TRBD2|TRBJ2-1|TRBV11-1
TGTGCCAGCAGCCCCGGACTAGTGAATGAGCAGTTCTTC
CASSPGLVNEQFF
>NA|NA|TRBJ1-5|TRBV20-1
TGCAGTGCTAGAGATGAGGTGGGGAATCAGCCCCAGCATTTT
CSARDEVGNQPQHF
>NA|NA|TRBJ2-2|TRBV7-2
TGTGCCAGCAGCTTAAGCCCACGGGGCGGGGAGCTGTTTTTT
CASSLSPRGGELFF
>few|NA|TRBJ1-5|TRBV4-1
TGCGCCAGCAGCCATTCGATCCTACCGGTCGGGGCGGGAAATGCGCCCCAGCATTTT
CASSHSILPVGAGNAPQHF
>NA|NA|TRBJ2-2|TRBV12-3/TRBV12-4
TGTGCCAGCAGTTTGGGGGGAGGGAACACCGGGGAGCTGTTTTTT
CASSLGGGNTGELFF
>NA|NA|TRBJ2-3|TRBV7-2
TGTGCCAGCAGCTTAGGGCAGGGGCTGGTAGATACGCAGTATTTT
CASSLGQGLVDTQYF
>NA|NA|TRBJ2-2|TRBV4-2
TGTGCCAGCAGCCAAGATCCCTCGGGAGCTCAAACCGGGGAGCTGTTTTTT
CASSQDPSGAQTGELFF
>NA|NA|TRBJ2-7|TRBV20-1
TGCAGTGCTAGAGATGTAAGGGGGGAGTTAACCTACGAGCAGTACTTC
CSARDVRGELTYEQYF
>NA|NA|TRBJ1-1|TRBV4-2
TGTGCCAGCAGCCAAGGTTCGACACACAGGAACACTGAAGCTTTCTTT
CASSQGSTHRNTEAFF
>NA|NA|TRBJ2-4|TRBV5-1
TGCGCCAGCAGCCTACTGACAGGATCGAAAAACATTCAGTACTTC
CASSLLTGSKNIQYF
>once|TRBD1|TRBJ1-1|TRBV10-3
TGTGCCATCAGTCTACAGGGGGACACTGAAGCTTTCTTT
CAISLQGDTEAFF
>NA|NA|TRBJ1-1|TRBV7-3
TGTGCCAGCAGGTTACAGGAGAACACTGAAGCTTTCTTT
CASRLQENTEAFF
>once|NA|TRBJ2-1|TRBV12-3/TRBV12-4
TGTGCCAGCAGTCTGCAGTGGCATGAGCAGTTCTTC
CASSLQWHEQFF
>NA|NA|TRBJ2-1|TRBV2
TGTGCCAGCATTAAAGGGACTCCGTTCGGAGAGCAGTTCTTC
CASIKGTPFGEQFF
>NA|TRBD2|TRBJ2-3|TRBV5-1
TGCGCCAGCAGCTTGGCGGTAGCGGGAGTGCCAGATACGCAGTATTTT
CASSLAVAGVPDTQYF
>NA|NA|TRBJ1-1|TRBV20-1
TGCAGTGCCCAGGAGGAGGGGGGGGCTTTCTTT
CSAQEEGGAFF
>few|TRBD2|TRBJ2-5|TRBV6-5
TGTGCCAGCAGTCACCCCCTCGCCGGGGGGGGCAGAATCCGAACCAAAGAGACCCAGTACTTC
CASSHPLAGGGRIRTKETQYF
>NA|NA|TRBJ1-1|TRBV10-3
TGTGCCATCAAAGGGAGTGCGGACACTGAAGCTTTCTTT
CAIKGSADTEAFF
>NA|NA|TRBJ2-6|TRBV2
TGTGCCAGCAGTGAACGTTCGGGGGCTGGGGCCAACGTCCTGACTTTC
CASSERSGAGANVLTF
>few|TRBD1|TRBJ2-5|TRBV5-4
TGTGCCAGCAGCCTGGGACAGGGAAAGGAGACCCAGTACTTC
CASSLGQGKETQYF
>NA|NA|TRBJ2-1|TRBV5-1
TGCGCCAGCAGCGTCCAAGTACAGGGCGATGAGCAGTTCTTC
CASSVQVQGDEQFF
>NA|NA|TRBJ2-7|TRBV20-1
TGCAGTGGATATAGCTTCTCCTACGAGCAGTACTTC
CSGYSFSYEQYF
>NA|TRBD2|TRBJ2-3|TRBV27
TGTGCCAGCAGTCTCGGGCTAGCGGGAGGCACTGGTACGCAGTATTTT
CASSLGLAGGTGTQYF
>NA|NA|TRBJ1-5|TRBV2
TGTGCCAGCAGTGAATCTACAACAAGCAATCAGCCCCAGCATTTT
CASSESTTSNQPQHF
>once|TRBD2|TRBJ2-5|TRBV12-3/TRBV12-4
TGTGCCAGCAGTCCCGGGACTAGCGGGGGGGAAGAGACCCAGTACTTC
CASSPGTSGGEETQYF
>NA|NA|TRBJ2-2|TRBV20-1
TGCAGTGCTAGAGTCTCGGGGGCCGGGGAGCTGTTTTTT
CSARVSGAGELFF
>NA|NA|TRBJ2-3|TRBV7-6
TGTGCCAGCAGCCCCCTAATGAACAGCTTAACAGATACGCAGTATTTT
CASSPLMNSLTDTQYF
>NA|NA|TRBJ2-3|TRBV12-3/TRBV12-4
TGTGCCAGCAGGCAGGGCGCAAGCACAGATACGCAGTATTTT
CASRQGASTDTQYF
>NA|NA|TRBJ2-7|TRBV5-1
TGCGCCAGCAGACTCTATGTTAGTGGGTACGAGCAGTACTTC
CASRLYVSGYEQYF
>NA|NA|TRBJ2-1|TRBV29-1
TGCAGCGTGGCCAACAATGAGCAGTTCTTC
CSVANNEQFF
>NA|NA|TRBJ1-5|TRBV7-2
TGTGCCAGCAGCCCGACCGGGACACCTTTCCTCCGCAATCAGCCCCAGCATTTT
CASSPTGTPFLRNQPQHF